This T cell receptor beta chain was found in a study of T-cell reconstitution after alpha-beta-depleted transplantation in children. It was with unique molecular identifiers that the TCRbeta library was prepared. TCRdb re-analysed the PCR reads in MiXCR, keeping a single row per CDR3 protein. In the table there are some 490,000 distinct CDR3 sequences, approximately 13% of which are singletons. The table lists this clonotype with many counts. The germline V and J ends were trimmed by 1 base and 7 bases, with 18 bases remaining between them. Germline CDR1 SGHKS, CDR2 YYEKEE (reference sequence). The CDR3 spans 16 residues.

The source was PBMCs from the stem cell graft donor, collected from the stem cell graft. This TCR derives from a human donor who donated a stem cell graft to a child with combined immunodeficiency. The V gene is TRBV5-5, the J gene TRBJ2-1, with D perhaps matching TRBD2 (6 bases). CDR3 loop: CASSLSGQVVRNEQFF. The CDR3 DNA reads TGTGCCAGCAGCTTGAGCGGGCAGGTAGTGCGGAATGAGCAGTTCTTC.